Described below is a single TCR beta chain sequence and its context. This record comes from a study of response to subunit inactivated influenza vaccine. Germline V gene sequence: CDR1 MNHEY, CDR2 SMNVEV (reference sequence). The CDR3 totals 15 residues. Trimming pared 6 bases from V and 0 bases from J, leaving 9 bases between. TCRdb reprocessed the RT-PCR reads via MiXCR and lists one record per CDR3 protein. The sample consists of just under 550,000 distinct CDR3 sequences, approximately 22% of them appearing once. The sample also formed part of further work on T cells expressing NK-cell markers. That paper adds: 5'RACE template switching with UMIs produced the TCR beta cDNA. Dominant NKG2C+ clonotypes made up roughly 1.0-7.5% of CD8+ T cells in six donors.

The receptor was derived from a man aged 45-65 years who received an inactivated influenza vaccine. The source was CD4+ T cells sorted from PBMCs, collected 12 days after vaccination. The V and J genes are TRBV27 and TRBJ1-6; no firm D call. The CDR3 protein is CASRSSISYNSPLHF. The CDR3 nucleotides read TGTGCCAGCAGATCCTCGATCTCCTATAATTCACCCCTCCACTTT.